These 17 T cell receptor beta chains originate from one sample sequenced in a study of T-cell reconstitution after alpha-beta-depleted transplantation in children. A library of TCRbeta sequences, prepared with unique molecular identifiers, was generated. TCRdb reprocessed the PCR reads with MiXCR, giving one entry per CDR3 protein. The data show about 980,000 distinct CDR3 sequences, 25% to 30% seen once. The input for sequencing was PBMCs, mostly from graft donor cells, taken 360 days after TCRalphabeta/CD19-depleted stem cell transplant. All receptors come from a boy in the first two years of life who had a stem cell transplant for SCID, so the T cells may come from the graft donor.

J is TRBJ2-3 and V is TRBV5-1; D tentatively reads TRBD1 or TRBD2 (5 bases each). The CDR3 spans 18 residues. Between the trimmed V and J ends, which lost 0 bases and 1 base, there was a span of 18 bases. Germline CDR1 reads SGHRS; CDR2 reads YFSETQ. The DNA for the CDR3 is TGCGCCAGCAGCTTGGTCCCTTTGGGGGAAATCGGCACAGATACGCAGTATTTT. Translated, it gives CASSLVPLGEIGTDTQYF.

This clonotype was seen only a few times. The rearrangement uses TRBV27 and TRBJ2-1, with 10 bases fitting TRBD2. Losses at the gene ends were 1 base for V and 4 bases for J; bases not matched to a gene: 1. There are 15 residues in the CDR3. CDR1 and CDR2 from the germline V gene are MNHEY and SMNVEV (reference sequence). The CDR3 protein is CASSLFSGGYNEQFF. CDR3 DNA sequence: TGTGCCAGCAGTTTATTTAGCGGGGGGTACAATGAGCAGTTCTTC.

This clonotype was picked up many times. The rearrangement joins TRBV7-9 to TRBJ2-3; D may be TRBD2 (6 bases). The CDR3 runs 12 residues. Germline CDR1 is SEHNR and CDR2 is FQNEAQ (reference sequence). Trimming removed 8 bases from V and 4 bases from J, with 10 bases in between. The CDR3 protein is CASLTGADTQYF. The CDR3 nucleotides are TGTGCCAGCTTAACGGGGGCAGATACGCAGTATTTT.

This clonotype has a handful of counts. The rearrangement uses TRBV11-2 and TRBJ2-7; D is undetermined. Germline V gene sequence: CDR1 SGHAT, CDR2 FQNNGV. CDR3 length: 16 residues. Trimming took 4 bases from V and 5 from J, leaving 21 bases between them. CDR3: CASSYPLTRTLNEQYF. CDR3 nucleotide sequence: TGTGCCAGCAGCTATCCTCTGACAAGGACCCTCAACGAGCAGTACTTC.

The rearrangement joins TRBV7-8 to TRBJ1-2; maybe TRBD1 (6 bases). The germline V and J ends were trimmed by 8 bases and 4 bases, with 14 bases remaining between them. The CDR3 length is 13 residues. CDR1 and CDR2 (germline): SGHVS, FQNEAQ. The CDR3, as DNA: TGTGCCAGCGAGGGGGGCGGTAGCTATGGCTACACCTTC. The encoded protein is CASEGGGSYGYTF.

In this sample, this clonotype turned up a few times. The chain combines TRBV10-3 with TRBJ2-7; 11 nucleotides align to TRBD1. This CDR3 is built from 14 residues. The germline V gene has CDR1 ENHRY and CDR2 SYGVKD. Trimming removed 4 bases from V and 3 bases from J; junction bases left unmatched: 2. CDR3 nucleotides: TGTGCCATCAGTGCCGGGACAGGGGGCTACGAGCAGTACTTC. Amino acids: CAISAGTGGYEQYF.

This chain uses TRBV4-1 with TRBJ2-7, with D unresolved. The germline V and J ends were trimmed by 5 bases and 2 bases, with 19 bases remaining between them. Germline loops: CDR1 MGHRA, CDR2 YSYEKL. The CDR3 consists of 16 residues. The CDR3, as DNA: TGCGCCAGCAGCTCACAACATACCCCTTACCCCTACGAGCAGTACTTC. Encoded protein: CASSSQHTPYPYEQYF.

In this sample, this clonotype turned up once. This sequence joins TRBV28 and TRBJ2-1; 8 nucleotides align to TRBD1. CDR1 MDHEN and CDR2 SYDVKM come from the germline V gene. The trim removed 6 bases at V and 6 bases at J, leaving 7 bases unmatched. The CDR3 length is 14 residues. The CDR3 DNA sequence: TGTGCCAGCAGAGGACAGGGCAGAGGCAATGAGCAGTTCTTC. It codes for CASRGQGRGNEQFF.

The chain recombines TRBV4-1 with TRBJ1-2; D is undetermined. The V end was cut by 0 bases, the J end by 5 bases, with 13 bases between. This CDR3 spans 15 amino acids. Germline values: CDR1 MGHRA, CDR2 YSYEKL. The CDR3 nucleotides are TGCGCCAGCAGCCAAGATCTTGGTCAAGTTTATGGCTACACCTTC. This encodes CASSQDLGQVYGYTF.

V gene TRBV5-1 combines with J gene TRBJ2-5; D gene unclear. Trimming shortened V by 4 bases and J by 14 bases, and 18 bases separated the two germline ends. Germline CDR1 SGHRS, CDR2 YFSETQ. The CDR3 spans 12 residues. In DNA, the CDR3 is TGCGCCAGCAGCCCCCCTCGGCAGGAAATATACTTC. Residues: CASSPPRQEIYF.

The V call is TRBV12-3 or TRBV12-4, the J call TRBJ2-5, with no clear D. The CDR3 length is 14 residues. The V gene lost 4 bases and the J gene lost 6 bases, with 15 bases spanning the gap. For the CDR3, the DNA is TGTGCCAGCAGTTCCCCAAACGAAGGGCAGACCCAGTACTTC. This translates into CASSSPNEGQTQYF.

This clonotype was seen only a few times. The rearrangement joins TRBV29-1 to TRBJ2-7; 9 bases agree with TRBD1. Germline CDR1 and CDR2: SQVTM and ANQGSEA. The V segment lost 6 bases and the J segment 2 bases; nucleotides outside the gene matches: 8. The length of the CDR3 is 14 residues. CDR3 DNA sequence: TGCAGCGTCTGTTTCCGACAGGGGGCCTACGAGCAGTACTTC. It encodes CSVCFRQGAYEQYF.

The chain is built from TRBV10-3 and TRBJ1-1; 7 nucleotides match TRBD1. The J segment lost 0 bases and the V segment lost 4 bases, leaving 2 bases of the junction unmatched. In germline, CDR1 is ENHRY, CDR2 SYGVKD. The CDR3 length is 14 residues. CDR3 amino acids: CAISAGQMNTEAFF. The DNA for the CDR3 is TGTGCCATCAGTGCGGGACAGATGAACACTGAAGCTTTCTTT.

The sample holds one count of this clonotype. V usage is TRBV5-1 and J usage is TRBJ1-1; 8 bases align to TRBD1. The CDR3 is 15 residues long. Germline lookup yields CDR1 SGHRS and CDR2 YFSETQ. The junction had 5 bases not matched to a gene; V was cut back by 0 bases and J by 4 bases. CDR3 in amino acids: CASSLGHRGFTEAFF. The CDR3 bases are TGCGCCAGCAGCTTGGGGCACAGGGGGTTCACTGAAGCTTTCTTT.

V gene TRBV4-2 combines with J gene TRBJ2-3, with a weak D call TRBD1 (6 bases). V lost 2 bases, J lost 1 base, and 22 bases lay in between. This CDR3 contains 19 residues. Per the germline V gene, CDR1 is LGHNA and CDR2 is YNFKEQ. The DNA for the CDR3 is TGTGCCAGCAGCCAAAGACAGGCGGATGTAGTCTTCGGCACAGATACGCAGTATTTT. This translates into CASSQRQADVVFGTDTQYF.

This clonotype has only a few counts. Germline is not matched at one junction end, which may reflect a read error. This sequence joins TRBV6-5 and TRBJ2-1, with D possibly called TRBD1 or TRBD2 (5 bases each). The CDR3 length is 12 residues. Germline assignment: CDR1 MNHEY and CDR2 SVGAGI. The DNA of the CDR3 is TGTGCCAGCAGTTACTCGACGGGACCCCCGGTCTTC. It encodes CASSYSTGPPVF.

This chain joins TRBV5-1 and TRBJ1-1; 9 positions match TRBD1. V lost 1 base and J lost 4; bases outside the gene matches: 5. Germline CDR1 SGHRS, CDR2 YFSETQ. This CDR3 contains 15 residues. CDR3 coding DNA: TGCGCCAGCAGCTTGATAGGGACAGGGACCACTGAAGCTTTCTTT. Translating it yields CASSLIGTGTTEAFF. The full variable domain, with the rest looked up from reference TRBV5-1 and TRBJ1-1, is KAGVTQTPRYLIKTRGQQVTLSCSPISGHRSVSWYQQTPGQGLQFLFEYFSETQRNKGNFPGRFSGRQFSNSRSEMNVSTLELGDSALYLCASSLIGTGTTEAFFGQGTRLTVV.